This TCR beta chain is from a study of response to subunit inactivated influenza vaccine. Findings and limits, study-wide: With each seasonal influenza vaccination, the authors suggested, few new T cells are recruited.

TCRdb re-called the RT-PCR reads through MiXCR, storing one row per CDR3 protein. The table records about 650,000 distinct CDR3 sequences, 12% to 15% of them present only once. On this clonotype: Its antigen remains unidentified.

This sample comprised PBMCs from blood, obtained 14 days before vaccination. This receptor was taken from a man between 50 and 59 years old who received an inactivated influenza vaccine.

The CDR3: CSASLAGGPGTQYF. CDR3 in DNA: TGCAGTGCTAGTTTGGCGGGAGGGCCAGGTACGCAGTATTTT. The chain has TRBV20-1 and TRBJ2-3; 9 bases are a match to TRBD2. V was clipped by 3 bases and J by 8 bases; unmatched bases: 9. This CDR3 has 14 amino acids. In germline, CDR1 is DFQATT, CDR2 SNEGSKA (reference sequence).